This entry lists 21 T cell receptor beta chains sequenced from one sample in a study of beta chain features in type 1 diabetes. The entirety of the isolated RNA underwent reverse transcription, so expressed TCRB transcripts were sequenced. Assay: immunoSEQ multiplex PCR; the TCRdb copy retains only in-frame clones and omits some. The table records 450,000 to 600,000 clones, around 30% of them present only once. What was sequenced was naive CD4+ T cells from blood. Every receptor here comes from a man in his late teens or twenties in good health.

In its sample, this clone was seen a few times. The gene calls are TRBV29-1 and TRBJ1-1; possibly TRBD1 for D (5 bases). Germline V lookup: CDR1 SQVTM, CDR2 ANQGSEA. V was clipped by 4 bases and J by 6 bases, with 9 bases between them. The CDR3 runs 11 residues. CDR3 bases: TGCAGCGTTGGGGACGGTCCTGAAGCTTTCTTT. It yields the protein CSVGDGPEAFF.

This sequence joins TRBV25-1 and TRBJ2-3; D remains ambiguous. The V end lost 4 bases, the J end lost 1 base, and 18 bases lay between the germline ends. The CDR3 consists of 17 residues. Germline CDR1 MGHDK, CDR2 SYGVNS. CDR3 coding DNA: TGTGCCAGCAGTGCGTCTGATCCCGGCTTCGGCACAGATACGCAGTATTTT. This encodes CASSASDPGFGTDTQYF.

The V gene is TRBV11-2, the J gene TRBJ2-1; D possibly corresponds to TRBD1 (6 bases). Trimming removed 2 bases at V and 7 bases at J, with 6 bases between. CDR3 size: 12 residues. The germline V gene encodes CDR1 SGHAT and CDR2 FQNNGV. CDR3 nucleotide sequence: TGTGCCAGCAGCTTAACAGGGAATGAGCAGTTCTTC. This sequence encodes CASSLTGNEQFF.

The V gene is TRBV25-1, the J gene TRBJ1-2, with 12 bases matching TRBD1. Germline-derived CDR1 and CDR2 are MGHDK and SYGVNS. With 3 bases clipped from V and 4 bases from J, the junction kept 6 bases outside the gene matches. The CDR3 contains 16 residues. As DNA, the CDR3 is TGTGCCAGCAGTGACCCCGGGACAGGGGGCGTCTATGGCTACACCTTC. Amino acid sequence: CASSDPGTGGVYGYTF.

This clone was seen only a few times. The V and J genes are TRBV14 and TRBJ2-1; a possible D gene is TRBD2 (5 bases). V dropped 1 base and J dropped 2 bases, with 12 bases sitting between them. This CDR3 spans 16 amino acids. Germline CDR1 reads SGHDN; CDR2 reads FVKESK. CDR3 coding DNA: TGTGCCAGCAGCCAAGTTCGAGGGAACCCCTACAATGAGCAGTTCTTC. Protein sequence: CASSQVRGNPYNEQFF. The full variable domain, completed using reference TRBV14 and TRBJ2-1, is EAGVTQFPSHSVIEKGQTVTLRCDPISGHDNLYWYRRVMGKEIKFLLHFVKESKQDESGMPNNRFLAERTGGTYSTLKVQPAELEDSGVYFCASSQVRGNPYNEQFFGPGTRLTVL.

The rearrangement joins TRBV7-2 to TRBJ2-5, with D tentatively TRBD1 or TRBD2 (5 bases each). The V end was cut by 7 bases, the J end by 4 bases, with 10 bases between. There are 12 residues in the CDR3. Per the germline V gene, CDR1 is SGHTA and CDR2 is FQGNSA. The CDR3 DNA sequence: TGTGCCAGCATGGGGGTAGGAGAGACCCAGTACTTC. Translation gives CASMGVGETQYF.

This clone was counted only a few times. The gene calls are TRBV11-1 and TRBJ2-1; 9 nucleotides align to TRBD2. The J segment lost 6 bases and the V segment lost 2 bases, leaving 5 bases of the junction unmatched. The CDR3 length is 15 residues. CDR1 is SGHAT, CDR2 FQDESV, per germline (reference sequence). CDR3 bases: TGTGCCAGCAGCTTATGGGCTAGCGGGACCAATGAGCAGTTCTTC. This encodes CASSLWASGTNEQFF.

This clone was counted between two and nine times. The chain is built from TRBV29-1 and TRBJ2-3, with TRBD2 identical over 15 bases. Per germline, CDR1 SQVTM and CDR2 ANQGSEA. The CDR3 runs 16 residues. The trim removed 3 bases at V and 4 bases at J, leaving 5 bases unmatched. CDR3 protein: CSVEGGLAGGPDTQYF. The CDR3 DNA reads as TGCAGCGTTGAGGGGGGACTAGCGGGAGGCCCAGATACGCAGTATTTT.

This clone was seen more than once but under ten times. V gene TRBV29-1 combines with J gene TRBJ1-2; D is uncertain. The ends were cut back, 5 bases at V and 6 bases at J, with 16 bases in the middle. Germline CDR1 reads SQVTM; CDR2 reads ANQGSEA. This CDR3 comprises 13 residues. The CDR3: CSVSGPKTDGYTF. The CDR3 region has the DNA TGCAGCGTTTCAGGACCGAAGACGGATGGCTACACCTTC.

This clone was recorded a few times. V and J are TRBV7-9 and TRBJ2-4; D gene uncertain. Trimming stripped 5 bases from V and 3 bases from J, with 8 bases between. CDR1 SEHNR and CDR2 FQNEAQ come from the germline V gene (reference sequence). The CDR3 contains 13 residues. This chain's CDR3 is CASSPNVKNIQYF. CDR3 in DNA: TGTGCCAGCAGCCCGAACGTCAAAAACATTCAGTACTTC.

This chain connects TRBV30 to TRBJ1-1; D not certain. The CDR3 length is 13 residues. The V end lost 3 bases, the J end lost 4 bases, and 12 bases lay between the germline ends. Germline lookup yields CDR1 GTSNPN and CDR2 SVGIG (reference sequence). CDR3 sequence: CAWSPLPGTEAFF. As DNA, the CDR3 is TGTGCCTGGAGCCCCCTGCCAGGCACTGAAGCTTTCTTT.

This clone was seen a few times. J is TRBJ2-7 and V is TRBV5-1; 8 positions match TRBD1. The CDR3 has 16 amino acids. Germline loops: CDR1 SGHRS, CDR2 YFSETQ. With 0 bases clipped from V and 3 bases from J, the junction kept 8 bases outside the gene matches. For the CDR3, the DNA is TGCGCCAGCAGCTTGGCCGAAGGACAGGGTTACTACGAGCAGTACTTC. Translating it yields CASSLAEGQGYYEQYF.

This sequence joins TRBV4-2 and TRBJ2-1; either TRBD1 or TRBD2 may supply D (5 bases each). The length of the CDR3 is 16 residues. Trimming stripped 1 base from V and 8 bases from J, with 18 bases between. Germline V gives CDR1 LGHNA, CDR2 YNFKEQ. As DNA, the CDR3 is TGTGCCAGCAGCCAAGTCGCTTTTTGGCAGGGAGATGAGCAGTTCTTC. Its translation: CASSQVAFWQGDEQFF.

This sequence joins TRBV7-2 and TRBJ2-7; no reliable D call. The CDR3 runs to 16 residues. Germline CDR1 reads SGHTA; CDR2 reads FQGNSA. V was trimmed by 1 base and J by 6 bases, leaving 19 bases between them. The CDR3 DNA reads TGTGCCAGCAGCTTAGGATTCCAGGCTAGGTTAGGCGAGCAGTACTTC. It specifies CASSLGFQARLGEQYF.

V and J are TRBV10-3 and TRBJ2-5; perhaps TRBD1 as D (5 bases). The CDR3 is 14 residues long. V lost 0 bases and J lost 5, with 10 bases in between. The germline V gene has CDR1 ENHRY and CDR2 SYGVKD. CDR3 nucleotides: TGTGCCATCAGTGAGTCAACAGGAGTGGAGACCCAGTACTTC. This gives the protein CAISESTGVETQYF.

This chain links TRBV2 with TRBJ1-1; a weak D match, TRBD1 (6 bases). V lost 6 bases, J lost 5 bases, and 19 bases lay in between. Germline CDR1 is SNHLY and CDR2 is FYNNEI. The CDR3 spans 15 residues. CDR3 region: CASRRLRQEGTEAFF. CDR3 DNA sequence: TGTGCCAGCAGGCGCTTAAGACAGGAGGGTACTGAAGCTTTCTTT.

This chain joins TRBV30 and TRBJ1-5, with a weak D call TRBD1 (5 bases). The CDR3 contains 15 residues. Per germline, CDR1 GTSNPN and CDR2 SVGIG (reference sequence). Trimming took off 2 bases at V and 0 bases at J, with 11 bases between the two ends. CDR3 residues: CAWSRGSSSNQPQHF. CDR3 sequence (DNA): TGTGCCTGGAGTAGGGGAAGTTCTAGCAATCAGCCCCAGCATTTT.

This rearrangement joins TRBV5-1 to TRBJ2-1; D not certain. CDR3 size: 15 residues. Germline assignment: CDR1 SGHRS and CDR2 YFSETQ. Trimming shortened V by 0 bases and J by 5 bases, and 12 bases separated the two germline ends. The CDR3 DNA reads as TGCGCCAGCAGCTTGGTAACGCCAGAGAACAATGAGCAGTTCTTC. Protein product: CASSLVTPENNEQFF.

Note on this clone: The same CDR3 also results from other DNA sequences found in this sample. Here the CDR3 DNA reads TGTGCCAGCAGCGGGACTAGCGGGAGTTACGAGCAGTACTTC. Protein sequence: CASSGTSGSYEQYF. The chain has TRBV7-2 and TRBJ2-7, with 14 bases fitting TRBD2. CDR1 is SGHTA and CDR2 is FQGNSA in the germline V gene. The CDR3 runs to 14 residues. After removal of 5 bases from V and 4 bases from J, the junction contained 1 base not matched to a gene.

There are a few counts of this clone. This CDR3 is also generated by other DNA sequences in the sample. The CDR3 protein is CSVDGGGTDTQYF. The CDR3 bases are TGCAGCGTTGACGGTGGGGGCACAGATACGCAGTATTTT. The V and J genes are TRBV29-1 and TRBJ2-3; D remains ambiguous. V was pared by 3 bases and J by 1 base, with 8 bases between. The CDR3 spans 13 residues. The V gene's germline CDR1 is SQVTM and CDR2 ANQGSEA.

This clone appeared a few times. The chain carries TRBV28 and TRBJ2-7; TRBD1 matches 9 bases. The CDR3 covers 15 residues. The germline V gene encodes CDR1 MDHEN and CDR2 SYDVKM. The V gene end was trimmed by 4 bases and the J gene end by 5 bases; junction bases not matched to a gene: 9. The CDR3 protein is CASSSVGTGRNEQYF. The CDR3 DNA is TGTGCCAGCAGTTCCGTTGGGACAGGGAGGAACGAGCAGTACTTC.